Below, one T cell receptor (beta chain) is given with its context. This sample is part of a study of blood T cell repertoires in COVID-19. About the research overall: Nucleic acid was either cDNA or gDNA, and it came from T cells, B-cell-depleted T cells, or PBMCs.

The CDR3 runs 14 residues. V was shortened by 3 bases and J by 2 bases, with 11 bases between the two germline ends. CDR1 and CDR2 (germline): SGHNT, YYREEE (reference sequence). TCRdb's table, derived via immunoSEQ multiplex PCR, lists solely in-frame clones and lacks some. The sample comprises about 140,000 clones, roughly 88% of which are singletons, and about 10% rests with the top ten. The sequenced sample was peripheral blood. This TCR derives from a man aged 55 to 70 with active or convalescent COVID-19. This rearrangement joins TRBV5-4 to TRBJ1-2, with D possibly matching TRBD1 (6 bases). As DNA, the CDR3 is TGTGCCAGCAGCTCCAGGGGTCGGAACTATGGCTACACCTTC. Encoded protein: CASSSRGRNYGYTF.